Shown below are 26 T cell receptor beta chains from a single sample sequenced in a study of T cell repertoires in cytomegalovirus infection. TCRdb called the reads again in MiXCR, with one record for every CDR3 protein. The data contain 250,000 to 300,000 distinct CDR3 sequences, over 8% of them singletons. The sequenced sample consisted of PBMCs. These receptors were obtained from a human donor in good health (CMV status not recorded). Some clones in this sample may be carry-over from other donors' samples.

There are many counts of this clonotype. The chain couples TRBV5-1 to TRBJ2-3; 7 nucleotides match TRBD1. J lost 5 bases, V lost 1 base, and 4 bases had no gene match. The germline CDR1 and CDR2 sequences are SGHRS and YFSETQ. CDR3 length: 14 amino acids. CDR3: CASSLRQGVDTQYF. In nucleotides, the CDR3 is TGCGCCAGCAGCTTGCGACAGGGAGTAGATACGCAGTATTTT.

This clonotype occurred a few times. The rearrangement links TRBV7-9 to TRBJ2-1; 9 bases line up with TRBD2. Trimming at V came to 6 bases and at J to 7 bases, leaving 10 bases not matched to a gene. Germline CDR1 SEHNR, CDR2 FQNEAQ (reference sequence). The CDR3 consists of 15 residues. The CDR3 sequence: CASSPSGNPRNEQFF. In nucleotides, the CDR3 is TGTGCCAGCAGTCCTAGCGGGAACCCGAGAAATGAGCAGTTCTTC.

This clonotype appeared a few times. This chain connects TRBV12-3 or TRBV12-4 to TRBJ2-3; 13 bases are a match to TRBD2. The CDR3 covers 17 residues. The V segment lost 4 bases and the J segment 7 bases; nucleotides outside the gene matches: 11. This CDR3 reads CASSSQMTSGRTHTQYF. CDR3 sequence (DNA): TGTGCCAGCAGTTCCCAAATGACTAGCGGGAGGACCCATACGCAGTATTTT.

There are many counts of this clonotype. V gene TRBV5-4 combines with J gene TRBJ2-7, with TRBD2 identical over 13 bases. Germline V gene lookup returns CDR1 SGHNT and CDR2 YYREEE (reference sequence). The CDR3 has 15 residues. Unmatched junction bases numbered 7, after V lost 4 bases and J lost 6 bases. The CDR3 region has the DNA TGTGCCAGCAGCCTAGGGACTAGCGGGACGGGCGAGCAGTACTTC. It translates to CASSLGTSGTGEQYF.

This chain joins TRBV15 and TRBJ1-5; D might be TRBD1 (5 bases). CDR3 size: 15 residues. V gave up 0 bases and J gave up 5 bases, with 11 bases separating them. The germline V gene has CDR1 LNHNV and CDR2 YYDKDF (reference sequence). CDR3 sequence (DNA): TGTGCCACCAGCAGAGATAGGGACTCATATCAGCCCCAGCATTTT. Amino acids: CATSRDRDSYQPQHF. The full variable domain, its missing parts supplied by reference TRBV15 and TRBJ1-5, is DAMVIQNPRYQVTQFGKPVTLSCSQTLNHNVMYWYQQKSSQAPKLLFHYYDKDFNNEADTPDNFQSRRPNTSFCFLDIRSPGLGDTAMYLCATSRDRDSYQPQHFGDGTRLSIL.

This clonotype was detected many times. The chain combines TRBV7-9 with TRBJ1-5, with D perhaps TRBD1 (6 bases). The length of the CDR3 is 16 residues. The V end lost 5 bases, the J end lost 0 bases, and 14 bases lay between the germline ends. The germline CDR1 and CDR2 sequences are SEHNR and FQNEAQ (reference sequence). The DNA for the CDR3 is TGTGCCAGCAGCCGAATAGTGGGGGCTAGCAATCAGCCCCAGCATTTT. This sequence encodes CASSRIVGASNQPQHF.

This clonotype has just a few counts. The chain carries TRBV20-1 and TRBJ2-7; the D is unclear. Germline V CDR1 and CDR2: DFQATT, SNEGSKA (reference sequence). This CDR3 region has 11 residues. Trimming cost V 3 bases and J 1 base, with 4 bases left between them. The CDR3 nucleotides are TGCAGTGCTAGTTATTCCTACGAGCAGTACTTC. Protein sequence: CSASYSYEQYF.

This clonotype was recorded many times. The chain carries TRBV7-2 and TRBJ2-7, with 11 bases lining up with TRBD1. The CDR3 has 15 amino acids. The germline V gene has CDR1 SGHTA and CDR2 FQGNSA. With 5 bases clipped from V and 6 bases from J, the junction kept 9 bases outside the gene matches. CDR3 bases: TGTGCCAGCAGCCCCTCAGGGACAGGGGGTCGCGAGCAGTACTTC. It yields the protein CASSPSGTGGREQYF.

This clonotype was observed a handful of times. DNA of the CDR3: TGCGCCAGCAGTGAGTCGGGAAGTGAAGCTTTCTTT. The encoded protein is CASSESGSEAFF. The chain links TRBV10-2 to TRBJ1-1; D call uncertain. Trimming pared 0 bases from V and 7 bases from J, leaving 6 bases between. Germline-derived CDR1 and CDR2 are WSHSY and SAAADI. There are 12 residues in the CDR3.

The chain is built from TRBV28 and TRBJ1-6; D ambiguous. Germline-derived CDR1 and CDR2 are MDHEN and SYDVKM. This CDR3 is built from 15 residues. V lost 10 bases and J 3 bases, leaving 16 bases between the germline ends. DNA of the CDR3: TGTGCCACCCTAGTGGGAGGGAGCTATAATTCACCCCTCCACTTT. This translates into CATLVGGSYNSPLHF.

This clonotype was counted many times. The chain employs TRBV20-1 and TRBJ1-5; D is uncertain. The germline V and J ends were trimmed by 7 bases and 5 bases, with 15 bases remaining between them. CDR3 length: 13 residues. Germline assignment: CDR1 DFQATT and CDR2 SNEGSKA (reference sequence). In nucleotides, the CDR3 is TGCAGTGGCGGCGACAATTCGGATCAGCCCCAGCATTTT. As protein: CSGGDNSDQPQHF.

The V call is TRBV6-2 or TRBV6-3, the J call TRBJ2-6, with D maybe TRBD2 (5 bases). Germline V gene data show CDR1 as MNHEY and CDR2 as SVGEGT. V lost 2 bases and J 4 bases, leaving 9 bases between the germline ends. This CDR3 region has 15 residues. The CDR3 DNA reads as TGTGCCAGCAGTTACGAGGGCAGGGGGGCCAACGTCCTGACTTTC. It yields the protein CASSYEGRGANVLTF.

This chain connects TRBV20-1 to TRBJ1-3; D not certain. CDR3 size: 16 residues. The ends were cut back, 0 bases at V and 1 base at J, with 13 bases in the middle. CDR1 and CDR2 from the germline V gene are DFQATT and SNEGSKA (reference sequence). Written as DNA, the CDR3 is TGCAGTGCTAGAGATATATCGAGGGTATCTGGAAACACCATATATTTT. It codes for CSARDISRVSGNTIYF.

This clonotype occurred a few times. A much bigger clone sits one base away, suggesting this may be a read error. This chain links TRBV19 with TRBJ2-7; D unclear. V was cut by 9 bases and J by 2 bases, with 8 bases left in between. This CDR3 is built from 11 residues. The germline CDR1 and CDR2 sequences are LNHDA and SQIVND (reference sequence). The DNA of the CDR3 is TGTGCCAGCGGTTATACCTACGAGCAGTACTTC. It specifies CASGYTYEQYF.

V and J are TRBV7-3 and TRBJ2-1; TRBD2 matches at 8 bases. The germline CDR1 and CDR2 sequences are SGHTA and FQGTGA. With 0 bases clipped from V and 1 base from J, the junction kept 5 bases outside the gene matches. This CDR3 has 17 residues. The CDR3: CASSLTPTSGSYNEQFF. The CDR3 coding sequence is TGTGCCAGCAGCTTAACCCCTACTAGCGGATCCTACAATGAGCAGTTCTTC.

This chain links TRBV7-2 with TRBJ1-2; D may be TRBD1 (5 bases). V was trimmed by 5 bases and J by 4 bases, leaving 11 bases between them. The CDR3 spans 13 residues. The V gene's germline CDR1 is SGHTA and CDR2 FQGNSA. CDR3 nucleotide sequence: TGTGCCAGCAGCCCGGACAAATTCTATGGCTACACCTTC. Translated: CASSPDKFYGYTF.

This clonotype was seen a few times. A much more abundant neighbour one base away suggests this may be a read error. This chain uses TRBV12-3 or TRBV12-4 with TRBJ2-1; D remains unclear. The CDR3 is 14 amino acids. The CDR3 nucleotides read TGTGCCAGCAGACCCTCGTCTGGGCGCAATGAGCAGCTCTTC. Protein sequence: CASRPSSGRNEQLF.

There are many counts of this clonotype. This sequence joins TRBV2 and TRBJ1-5, with D perhaps TRBD1 (5 bases). V was clipped by 6 bases and J by 3 bases, with 15 bases between them. The germline gives CDR1 SNHLY, CDR2 FYNNEI. The CDR3 length is 15 residues. The CDR3 spells CASREPRGPNQPQHF. DNA of the CDR3: TGTGCCAGCAGGGAGCCCCGGGGACCCAATCAGCCCCAGCATTTT.

This clonotype was picked up many times. The V call is TRBV7-2, the J call TRBJ2-5; D is perhaps TRBD2 (5 bases). V lost 5 bases and J 2 bases, leaving 9 bases between the germline ends. The germline V gene has CDR1 SGHTA and CDR2 FQGNSA. The CDR3 is 13 residues long. DNA for the CDR3: TGTGCCAGCAGCCCCAAGCGGCAAGAGACCCAGTACTTC. This encodes CASSPKRQETQYF.

This clonotype appeared a few times. The V gene is TRBV4-1, the J gene TRBJ2-1, with D perhaps matching TRBD1 or TRBD2 (5 bases each). Trimming took off 5 bases at V and 8 bases at J, with 19 bases between the two ends. Looked up from germline, CDR1 is MGHRA and CDR2 is YSYEKL. This CDR3 has 15 amino acids. CDR3 protein: CASSSGTTGVDEQFF. CDR3 DNA: TGCGCCAGCAGCTCCGGGACGACGGGCGTCGATGAGCAGTTCTTC.

Here the CDR3 reads CASSPLAGDTDTQYF. CDR3 sequence (DNA): TGTGCCAGCTCACCCCTAGCGGGGGACACAGATACGCAGTATTTT. The chain links TRBV18 to TRBJ2-3, with TRBD2 matching over 10 bases. V gave up 3 bases and J gave up 2 bases; unmatched junction bases: 2. The CDR3 runs to 15 residues. The germline CDR1 and CDR2 sequences are KGHSH and LQKENI.

This clonotype was recorded many times. The rearrangement links TRBV4-1 to TRBJ2-7, with a tentative D call TRBD1 (6 bases). The germline V gene encodes CDR1 MGHRA and CDR2 YSYEKL. Trimming pared 2 bases from V and 2 bases from J, leaving 13 bases between. There are 15 residues in the CDR3. The DNA of the CDR3 is TGCGCCAGCAGCCAACAGGGGTACCCCACCTACGAGCAGTACTTC. This codes for CASSQQGYPTYEQYF.

This clonotype was picked up many times. The chain has TRBV7-2 and TRBJ2-5; 9 positions match TRBD2. After removal of 3 bases from V and 3 bases from J, the junction contained 2 bases not matched to a gene. The germline gives CDR1 SGHTA, CDR2 FQGNSA. The CDR3 is 14 residues long. The CDR3: CASSFAGGEETQYF. For the CDR3, the DNA is TGTGCCAGCAGCTTTGCGGGGGGGGAAGAGACCCAGTACTTC.

This chain's CDR3 is CASSFRTGVPNEKLFF. Here the CDR3 DNA reads TGTGCCAGCAGTTTTCGGACAGGGGTTCCAAATGAAAAACTGTTTTTT. This chain joins TRBV12-3 or TRBV12-4 and TRBJ1-4; 9 bases match TRBD1. V shed 3 bases, J shed 5 bases, and the junction held 7 bases outside the gene matches. The length of the CDR3 is 16 residues.

This clonotype was observed at least ten times. V gene TRBV18 combines with J gene TRBJ1-2, with D perhaps matching TRBD1 (5 bases). Germline-derived CDR1 and CDR2 are KGHSH and LQKENI. The CDR3 runs 17 residues. Deletions cut 1 base from V and 3 bases from J, with 18 bases between. CDR3 coding DNA: TGTGCCAGCTCACCACTCTCGGACACCAGGAGTGACTATGGCTACACCTTC. Translated, it gives CASSPLSDTRSDYGYTF.

This clonotype was seen ten or more times. This sequence joins TRBV7-6 and TRBJ1-3; 7 bases fit TRBD1. The CDR3 is made up of 20 amino acids. J was trimmed by 0 bases and V by 5 bases; bases with no gene match: 19. From germline, CDR1 is SGHVS and CDR2 FNYEAQ. CDR3 sequence (DNA): TGTGCCAGCAGCCAAGTCCATTCGGGGGTGGGGACAGCCTCTGGAAACACCATATATTTT. Translating gives CASSQVHSGVGTASGNTIYF.